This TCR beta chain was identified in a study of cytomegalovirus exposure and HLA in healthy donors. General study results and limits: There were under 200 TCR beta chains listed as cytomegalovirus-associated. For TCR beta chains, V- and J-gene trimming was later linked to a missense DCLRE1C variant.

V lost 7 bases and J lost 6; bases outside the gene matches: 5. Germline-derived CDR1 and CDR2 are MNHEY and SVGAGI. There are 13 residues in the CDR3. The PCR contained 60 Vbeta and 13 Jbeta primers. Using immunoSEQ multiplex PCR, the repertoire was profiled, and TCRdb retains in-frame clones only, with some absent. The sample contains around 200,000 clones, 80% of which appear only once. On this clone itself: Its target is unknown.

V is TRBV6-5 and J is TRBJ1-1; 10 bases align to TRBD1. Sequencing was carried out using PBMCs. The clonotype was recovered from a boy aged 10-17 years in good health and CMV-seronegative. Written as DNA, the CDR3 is TGTGCCAGCACCAGACAGGGGGCCTCTGAAGCTTTCTTT. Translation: CASTRQGASEAFF.